This note documents a single T cell receptor beta chain sequence. What it binds is unknown. V trimming: 6 bases; J trimming: 9 bases; junction bases outside the gene matches: 10. Germline V gene sequence: CDR1 MNHEY, CDR2 SMNVEV (reference sequence). The CDR3 runs 13 residues. This sample was taken from a study of T cell responses to AZD1222 COVID-19 vaccine. Profiled with immunoSEQ multiplex PCR; TCRdb holds only in-frame clones, not every one. The table records 100,000 to 150,000 clones, approximately 87% of them present only once. Study-level findings and limits: Unmutated variant regions are reportedly targeted by nearly half of spike-specific TCRs. Vaccine-associated CD4 TCRs ranged over spike, dominating at 160-218 and 743-854. Repertoires were obtained solely post-peak T cell response. Breadth and depth of Spike-specific TCRs rose after two AZD1222 doses.

The source is an adult in good health. The gene calls are TRBV27 and TRBJ2-7; 8 bases are shared with TRBD1. This material consisted of peripheral blood, taken on day 0 of AZD1222 vaccination. This chain's CDR3 is CASSALSGGRQYF. CDR3 bases: TGTGCCAGCAGCGCCCTTTCAGGGGGCAGGCAGTACTTC.